This TCR beta chain was captured in a study of glioma-infiltrating T cells. Study-level findings and limits: Non-neoplastic patients had below-expected tissue-blood divergence, while all gliomas exceeded expectation.

On this clonotype: Its cognate antigen is unknown.

The CDR3 length is 17 residues. Germline V lookup: CDR1 WSHSY, CDR2 SAAADI. V shed 4 bases and J 3 bases; nucleotides not matched to a gene: 7. Amplification of TCR alpha and beta CDR3 regions from RNA used iRepertoire nested multiplex PCR. TCRdb processed the multiplex PCR reads anew with MiXCR; each CDR3 protein has one entry. The table includes about 44,000 distinct CDR3 sequences, about a fifth detected once. The sequence derives from a human donor with low-grade glioma or glioblastoma, undergoing nonglioma brain surgery, or in good health (not recorded which). Material: glioma tissue, nonneoplastic brain tissue, or PBMCs (not recorded which). The chain links TRBV10-2 to TRBJ2-2; TRBD2 agrees at 11 bases. The CDR3 DNA sequence: TGCGCCAGCAGTGGTAGCGGGAGGGCCTCCGACACCGGGGAGCTGTTTTTT. It encodes CASSGSGRASDTGELFF.